What follows are 32 T cell receptor beta chains derived from one specimen sequenced in a study of T cell responses to AZD1222 COVID-19 vaccine. Method: immunoSEQ multiplex PCR; TCRdb's copy keeps in-frame clones and lacks some. The profile covers some 86,000 clones, with 70% to 80% appearing a single time and about 21% taken by the ten largest. Specimen: peripheral blood, collected on day 0 of AZD1222 vaccination. All receptors come from an adult in good health.

This chain links TRBV5-1 with TRBJ2-1, with 8 bases that match TRBD2. In germline, CDR1 is SGHRS, CDR2 YFSETQ. After removal of 4 bases from V and 3 bases from J, the junction contained 12 bases not matched to a gene. CDR3 length equals 17 residues. CDR3 protein: CASSVQPAGEGYNEQFF. The CDR3 DNA is TGCGCCAGCAGCGTGCAACCAGCGGGAGAAGGCTACAATGAGCAGTTCTTC. Filled out from reference TRBV5-1 and TRBJ2-1, the complete variable domain reads KAGVTQTPRYLIKTRGQQVTLSCSPISGHRSVSWYQQTPGQGLQFLFEYFSETQRNKGNFPGRFSGRQFSNSRSEMNVSTLELGDSALYLCASSVQPAGEGYNEQFFGPGTRLTVL.

This clone was detected only once. The V call is TRBV5-1, the J call TRBJ2-2, with a weak D call TRBD1 (5 bases). This CDR3 has 16 residues. Per germline, CDR1 SGHRS and CDR2 YFSETQ. With 0 bases removed from V and 1 base from J, the gap between germline ends came to 10 bases. The CDR3 nucleotides are TGCGCCAGCAGCTTGGGGGGCCCAGTGAACACCGGGGAGCTGTTTTTT. Translation: CASSLGGPVNTGELFF.

The chain has TRBV5-4 and TRBJ2-7, with a possible D match to TRBD1 (5 bases). V was clipped by 4 bases and J by 3 bases, with 8 bases between them. The CDR3 covers 12 residues. Germline lookup yields CDR1 SGHNT and CDR2 YYREEE (reference sequence). The CDR3 bases are TGTGCCAGCAGCGATGACAGCTACGAGCAGTACTTC. Translated, it gives CASSDDSYEQYF.

This clone was seen a few times. J is TRBJ2-3 and V is TRBV5-1; D not certain. The CDR3 has 13 amino acids. The germline gives CDR1 SGHRS, CDR2 YFSETQ. Trimming shortened V by 2 bases and J by 5 bases, and 9 bases separated the two germline ends. This CDR3 is CASSFWGRDTQYF. CDR3 nucleotides: TGCGCCAGCAGCTTTTGGGGTAGAGATACGCAGTATTTT. Full variable domain (outside the CDR3, taken from reference TRBV5-1 and TRBJ2-3): KAGVTQTPRYLIKTRGQQVTLSCSPISGHRSVSWYQQTPGQGLQFLFEYFSETQRNKGNFPGRFSGRQFSNSRSEMNVSTLELGDSALYLCASSFWGRDTQYFGPGTRLTVL.

This chain joins TRBV28 and TRBJ2-1; no reliable D call. The V end was cut by 1 base, the J end by 9 bases, with 10 bases between. The germline gives CDR1 MDHEN, CDR2 SYDVKM. CDR3 size: 13 residues. DNA of the CDR3: TGTGCCAGCAGTTTATCCCAGCGAAGTGAGCAGTTCTTC. Translating it yields CASSLSQRSEQFF.

The DNA for the CDR3 is TGCGCCAGCAGTCGTAGTGAGGAGACCCAGTACTTC. Its protein is CASSRSEETQYF. The V and J genes are TRBV23-1 and TRBJ2-5; no reliable D call. TRBV23-1 is placed among ORFs of uncertain function. V lost 4 bases and J 5 bases, leaving 8 bases between the germline ends. The CDR3 sequence is 12 residues long.

This clone appeared a single time. V usage is TRBV6-5 and J usage is TRBJ1-1; perhaps TRBD1 as D (5 bases). Trimming took off 7 bases at V and 5 bases at J, with 14 bases between the two ends. Germline V gene lookup returns CDR1 MNHEY and CDR2 SVGAGI. The CDR3 has 13 amino acids. CDR3 DNA sequence: TGTGCCAGCAAGGACAATACGGCTACTGAAGCTTTCTTT. This codes for CASKDNTATEAFF.

This clone was detected once. The V gene is TRBV10-3, the J gene TRBJ1-2; the D gene is possibly TRBD1 (5 bases). V lost 2 bases and J 3 bases, leaving 7 bases between the germline ends. Germline V gene sequence: CDR1 ENHRY, CDR2 SYGVKD. The CDR3 has 13 amino acids. The CDR3 sequence is CAISERGDYGYTF. The CDR3 DNA reads as TGTGCCATCAGTGAGAGAGGGGACTATGGCTACACCTTC.

The rearrangement links TRBV6-5 to TRBJ2-7; 8 positions match TRBD2. Germline loops: CDR1 MNHEY, CDR2 SVGAGI. This CDR3 is 13 amino acids long. V dropped 6 bases and J dropped 4; count of bases not matched to a gene: 5. The CDR3 spells CASRAGLDYEQYF. The CDR3 DNA follows: TGTGCCAGCAGAGCGGGACTAGATTACGAGCAGTACTTC.

This clone has more than one count but fewer than ten. This chain connects TRBV28 to TRBJ1-1; 9 bases are shared with TRBD1. V lost 4 bases to trimming and J lost 9 bases; unmatched junction nucleotides: 12. There are 15 residues in the CDR3. CDR1 and CDR2 (germline): MDHEN, SYDVKM. This CDR3 is CASSSSGTGFLKAFF. DNA of the CDR3: TGTGCCAGCAGTTCGTCTGGGACAGGGTTTCTAAAAGCTTTCTTT.

The chain employs TRBV27 and TRBJ2-3; D unclear. The CDR3 length is 16 residues. Germline V gene lookup returns CDR1 MNHEY and CDR2 SMNVEV (reference sequence). The V and J ends lost 0 bases and 1 base respectively, with 11 bases between them. The CDR3 here is CASSLSSGSGTDTQYF. The DNA of the CDR3 is TGTGCCAGCAGTTTATCGTCGGGTAGTGGCACAGATACGCAGTATTTT.

This sequence joins TRBV19 and TRBJ2-3; 8 bases match TRBD2. Germline V gene sequence: CDR1 LNHDA, CDR2 SQIVND (reference sequence). The CDR3 has 16 amino acids. With V trimmed by 1 base and J by 5 bases, 8 bases remained unmatched. CDR3 nucleotide sequence: TGTGCCAGTAGTATAGGGGGACTAAGCGGGAGAGATACGCAGTATTTT. It translates to CASSIGGLSGRDTQYF.

This clone was detected only a few times. The chain joins TRBV19 to TRBJ1-4; TRBD1 is a possible D gene (5 bases). Germline V gene sequence: CDR1 LNHDA, CDR2 SQIVND (reference sequence). The CDR3 spans 16 residues. Trimming took off 3 bases at V and 9 bases at J, with 20 bases between the two ends. This chain's CDR3 is CASSITSRGESKKLFF. Here the CDR3 DNA reads TGTGCCAGTAGTATCACATCGAGAGGGGAGTCAAAAAAACTGTTTTTT.

This chain uses TRBV7-9 with TRBJ2-5, with 11 bases that match TRBD1. V lost 5 bases, J lost 5 bases, and 7 bases stayed unmatched. CDR1 is SEHNR and CDR2 is FQNEAQ in the germline V gene (reference sequence). The CDR3 is made up of 15 amino acids. CDR3 sequence reads: CASSTRTGGRETQYF. The CDR3 DNA reads TGTGCCAGCAGCACCCGGACAGGGGGCAGGGAGACCCAGTACTTC.

The V and J genes are TRBV10-2 and TRBJ1-1; no definite D call. The CDR3 consists of 12 residues. Germline CDR1 reads WSHSY; CDR2 reads SAAADI. V was clipped by 5 bases and J by 2 bases, with 6 bases between them. Here the CDR3 DNA reads TGCGCCAGCAGTACGCTAAACACTGAAGCTTTCTTT. Protein product: CASSTLNTEAFF.

The CDR3 nucleotides are TGTGCCAGCAGCCGCCGGACAGGGGGTGCCGGGGAGCTGTTTTTT. It is translated as CASSRRTGGAGELFF. The rearrangement links TRBV5-8 to TRBJ2-2, with 10 bases fitting TRBD1. The germline CDR1 and CDR2 sequences are SGHTS and YDEGEE. The CDR3 loop spans 15 amino acids. V was clipped by 4 bases and J by 6 bases; unmatched bases: 6.

This clone was seen a few times. The chain links TRBV5-6 to TRBJ1-5, with D unresolved. CDR1 is SGHDT and CDR2 is YYEEEE in the germline V gene. Between the trimmed V and J ends, which lost 3 bases and 3 bases, there was a span of 13 bases. The CDR3 runs 15 residues. CDR3 region: CASSWGGYVNQPQHF. As DNA, the CDR3 is TGTGCCAGCAGCTGGGGAGGGTACGTCAATCAGCCCCAGCATTTT.

The genes are TRBV9 and TRBJ2-3, with 7 bases lining up with TRBD2. CDR1 and CDR2 (germline): SGDLS, YYNGEE. This CDR3 spans 15 amino acids. Trimming cost V 3 bases and J 1 base; bases outside gene matches: 5. The CDR3: CASSASGIGTDTQYF. CDR3 DNA sequence: TGTGCCAGCAGCGCGAGCGGGATCGGCACAGATACGCAGTATTTT. The variable domain in full, with the rest retrieved from reference TRBV9 and TRBJ2-3, is DSGVTQTPKHLITATGQRVTLRCSPRSGDLSVYWYQQSLDQGLQFLIQYYNGEERAKGNILERFSAQQFPDLHSELNLSSLELGDSALYFCASSASGIGTDTQYFGPGTRLTVL.

The chain has TRBV10-1 and TRBJ2-7; no clear D. The CDR3 runs 13 residues. Trimming shortened V by 8 bases and J by 0 bases, and 11 bases separated the two germline ends. CDR1 and CDR2 from the germline V gene are WNHNN and SYGVQD (reference sequence). CDR3 nucleotides: TGCGCCAGCTTAAGAAGGCGCTCCTACGAGCAGTACTTC. Amino acid sequence: CASLRRRSYEQYF.

The rearrangement uses TRBV15 and TRBJ2-7, with D hard to call. V was pared by 4 bases and J by 6 bases, with 19 bases between. This CDR3 comprises 15 residues. CDR1 is LNHNV and CDR2 is YYDKDF in the germline V gene (reference sequence). CDR3 sequence (DNA): TGTGCCACCAGCAACCGTCGAGTGATCTCGGGCGAGCAGTACTTC. Amino acids: CATSNRRVISGEQYF.

This clone was recorded only once. This chain uses TRBV6-5 with TRBJ1-6, with D unclear. The germline V gene has CDR1 MNHEY and CDR2 SVGAGI. Trimming left V 5 bases short and J 11 bases short, with 13 bases between. CDR3 size: 13 residues. The CDR3 nucleotides read TGTGCCAGCAGTACTGACGTCAGAACACCCCTCCACTTT. This codes for CASSTDVRTPLHF.

This clone was seen a handful of times. This chain links TRBV10-1 with TRBJ1-1, with D unresolved. Germline CDR1 WNHNN, CDR2 SYGVQD (reference sequence). The CDR3 contains 14 residues. The V and J ends lost 0 bases and 5 bases respectively, with 10 bases between them. The CDR3 here is CASSESRGRTEAFF. In nucleotides, the CDR3 is TGCGCCAGCAGTGAGTCGCGGGGTAGGACTGAAGCTTTCTTT.

The chain combines TRBV4-3 with TRBJ1-5; a weak D match, TRBD1 (5 bases). Germline V CDR1 and CDR2: LGHNA, YSLEER. V was trimmed by 1 base and J by 3 bases, leaving 10 bases between them. CDR3 length: 15 amino acids. The CDR3, as DNA: TGCGCCAGCAGCCAAGTTATGGACAACAATCAGCCCCAGCATTTT. It codes for CASSQVMDNNQPQHF.

The genes are TRBV19 and TRBJ2-5; perhaps TRBD1 as D (6 bases). The CDR3 contains 12 residues. Germline V lookup: CDR1 LNHDA, CDR2 SQIVND (reference sequence). The V end lost 3 bases, the J end lost 5 bases, and 7 bases lay between the germline ends. In DNA form, the CDR3 reads TGTGCCAGTAGTATCAGGGGTGAGACCCAGTACTTC. Residues: CASSIRGETQYF.

V and J are TRBV14 and TRBJ2-7; perhaps TRBD2 as D (6 bases). The CDR3 sequence is 13 residues long. Germline assignment: CDR1 SGHDN and CDR2 FVKESK. V was shortened by 4 bases and J by 5 bases, with 12 bases between the two germline ends. The CDR3 DNA is TGTGCCAGCAGCCTCCCCGGGAGTGACGAGCAGTACTTC. Translating it yields CASSLPGSDEQYF.

At least ten counts were recorded for this clone. This rearrangement joins TRBV19 to TRBJ1-1; TRBD1 might be the D (6 bases). The CDR3 has 15 residues. Trimming shortened V by 5 bases and J by 1 base, and 14 bases separated the two germline ends. CDR1 is LNHDA and CDR2 is SQIVND in the germline V gene (reference sequence). The CDR3 sequence is CASSQGGLSNTEAFF. CDR3 nucleotide sequence: TGTGCCAGTAGTCAAGGGGGACTTTCGAACACTGAAGCTTTCTTT.

V and J are TRBV5-4 and TRBJ1-2; no firm D call. The germline V gene encodes CDR1 SGHNT and CDR2 YYREEE (reference sequence). This CDR3 spans 14 amino acids. The ends were cut back, 3 bases at V and 3 bases at J, with 12 bases in the middle. The CDR3 bases are TGTGCCAGCAGCTCAGATGCACAGTACTATGGCTACACCTTC. Protein product: CASSSDAQYYGYTF.

This clone was counted a single time. This rearrangement joins TRBV20-1 to TRBJ1-1; D not resolved. This CDR3 comprises 11 residues. CDR1 and CDR2 from the germline V gene are DFQATT and SNEGSKA (reference sequence). The CDR3 DNA reads TGCAGCCACCGCGATTCTGGGGAAGCTTTCTTT. Translated: CSHRDSGEAFF.

The chain carries TRBV9 and TRBJ1-6, with D tentatively TRBD1 (6 bases). The V end lost 0 bases, the J end lost 8 bases, and 15 bases lay between the germline ends. This CDR3 has 16 amino acids. Germline loops: CDR1 SGDLS, CDR2 YYNGEE. This CDR3 reads CASSVGWGPGDSPLHF. The CDR3 region has the DNA TGTGCCAGCAGCGTAGGATGGGGGCCAGGGGATTCACCCCTCCACTTT.

This rearrangement joins TRBV4-3 to TRBJ2-7, with a weak D call TRBD2 (5 bases). Germline V lookup: CDR1 LGHNA, CDR2 YSLEER. The CDR3 runs 14 residues. Trimming removed 3 bases from V and 1 base from J, with 10 bases in between. CDR3 loop: CASSHDTSSYEQYF. The DNA of the CDR3 is TGCGCCAGCAGCCACGACACTAGTTCCTACGAGCAGTACTTC.

This clone is medium-sized by share. This rearrangement joins TRBV7-2 to TRBJ1-2; D remains ambiguous. There are 15 residues in the CDR3. Germline V CDR1 and CDR2: SGHTA, FQGNSA. Trimming removed 2 bases from V and 0 bases from J, with 10 bases in between. The CDR3 reads CASSLRRTSNYGYTF. For the CDR3, the DNA is TGTGCCAGCAGCTTAAGAAGGACCTCTAACTATGGCTACACCTTC.

This clone was seen only a few times. V usage is TRBV6-8 and J usage is TRBJ2-7, with a possible D match to TRBD1 (6 bases). CDR1 and CDR2 (germline): MNHGY, SAAAGT. This CDR3 has 13 residues. V dropped 8 bases and J dropped 6 bases, with 17 bases sitting between them. The CDR3 reads CASQGQGHGEQYF. The CDR3 DNA reads as TGTGCCAGCCAGGGGCAGGGGCACGGCGAGCAGTACTTC.